The clone carrying this T cell receptor beta chain has ten or more counts. The antigen remains unidentified. Germline CDR1 is SGHTA and CDR2 is FQGNSA. The CDR3 loop spans 18 amino acids. J lost 1 base, V lost 3 bases, and 14 bases had no gene match. The sample belongs to a study of CD8+CD57+ T cells in acquired aplastic anemia. Study in general: DNA from sorted CD4+ and CD8+ cells averaged approximately 3.2 ug. Study-wide results and caveats: The same twenty-nine CD8+ CDR3 sequences occurred in patients and in controls. Between patients and controls, CD8+ Simpson's diversity did not vary significantly.

Investigators profiled TCR beta VDJ and CDR3 from genomic DNA template. Each CDR3 protein is one row after TCRdb ran MiXCR on the reads. The sample lists more than 250,000 distinct CDR3 sequences; roughly half were seen once. This TCR came from a human donor with severe aplastic anemia or a healthy control (not recorded which). This sequence joins TRBV7-2 and TRBJ1-1, with 7 bases fitting TRBD1. Source material: sorted CD4+, CD8+, or CD8+CD57+ T cells (not recorded which) from PBMCs. CDR3 region: CASSLRGGRNRGNTEAFF. The CDR3 DNA sequence: TGTGCCAGCAGCTTGAGGGGGGGCCGAAACAGGGGGAACACTGAAGCTTTCTTT.